Each of the 15 T cell receptor beta chains below was sequenced from the same sample in a study of tissue T cells after allogeneic stem cell transplantation. Described time point: mouse harvest day 7 after allogeneic transplant. The graft held 10^6 splenic CD5+ T cells and 10^7 T-cell-depleted bone marrow cells. The method was immunoSEQ multiplex PCR; TCRdb's version includes in-frame clones alone and lacks a portion of them. The table records approximately 2,000 clones, under 75% of them present only once. The sequencing sample was made of spleen. The origin of the receptors is a female BALB/c mouse given C57BL/6 T cells with graft-versus-host disease after an allogeneic hematopoietic cell transplant.

For this clone: Genes here carry mouse names. Read sequence stops 1 residue before the CDR3 end, and the germline J gene provides the missing end. The chain links TRBV26 to TRBJ1-3, with 8 bases that match TRBD1. Germline-derived CDR1 and CDR2 are KGHPV and FQNQEV (reference sequence). The CDR3 is made up of 15 amino acids. The V gene end was trimmed by 3 bases and the J gene end by 3 bases; junction bases not matched to a gene: 4. The CDR3 sequence is CASSLDRGGGNTLYF. The CDR3 DNA, read in part, is TGTGCCAGCAGTCTCGACAGGGGTGGTGGAAATACGCTCTAT. Full variable domain (remainder filled in from reference TRBV26 and TRBJ1-3): NSKVIQTPRYLVKGQGQKAKMRCIPEKGHPVVFWYQQNKNNEFKFLINFQNQEVLQQIDMTEKRFSAECPSNSPCSLEIQSSEAGDSALYLCASSLDRGGGNTLYFGEGSRLIVV.

For this clone: Genes and germline are mouse. The read ends 1 residue early relative to the CDR3; the germline J gene fills the gap. The chain links TRBV13-2 to TRBJ1-1, with D possibly matching TRBD1 (5 bases). Germline CDR1 and CDR2: NNHNN and SYGAGS (reference sequence). The CDR3 is made up of 13 amino acids. The V end lost 1 base, the J end lost 1 base, and 5 bases lay between the germline ends. The CDR3 bases that were read are TGTGCCAGCGGTGATCAGGGAAACACAGAAGTCTTC. This translates into CASGDQGNTEVF. The CDR3, in full, reads CASGDQGNTEVFF.

About this clone: Gene names are mouse gene names. The CDR3 end is not reached by the read, which stops 1 residue before it; the germline J gene fills it in. V usage is TRBV13-1 and J usage is TRBJ2-5, with a weak D call TRBD1 (6 bases). Trimming took off 4 bases at V and 2 bases at J, with 8 bases between the two ends. Germline V gene data show CDR1 as NSHNY and CDR2 as SYGAGN. The CDR3 loop spans 13 amino acids. CDR3 sequence: CASSSQGQDTQYF. The covered CDR3 bases are TGTGCCAGCAGTTCACAGGGCCAAGACACCCAGTAC.

Turning to this clone: The gene names given are mouse names. The CDR3 end falls 1 residue outside the read, so it is completed with the germline J gene. The chain combines TRBV15 with TRBJ1-1; possible D gene TRBD1, 5 bases. The V gene's germline CDR1 is SGHND and CDR2 FRSKSL. V dropped 3 bases and J dropped 0 bases, with 8 bases sitting between them. The CDR3 covers 14 residues. Partial CDR3 DNA: TGTGCCAGCAGTTTGGGGGGAGCAAACACAGAAGTCTTC. This codes for CASSLGGANTEVF. The whole CDR3 sequence is CASSLGGANTEVFF.

Points on this clone: Any gene name here is a mouse gene name. The sequenced fragment ends 1 residue before the CDR3 boundary, so the rest is inferred from the germline J gene. The rearrangement joins TRBV5 to TRBJ1-3, with 8 nucleotides matching TRBD1. This CDR3 has 17 residues. The germline gives CDR1 LGHNA, CDR2 YNLKQL (reference sequence). The ends lost 0 bases at V and 0 bases at J; junction bases unmatched: 4. CDR3 sequence reads: CASSQEPGTGSGNTLYF. The CDR3 bases that were read are TGTGCCAGCAGCCAAGAGCCCGGGACAGGTTCTGGAAATACGCTCTAT.

Only a few counts were recorded for this clone. The germline and genes are mouse ones. The CDR3 goes on 1 residue after the read ends, and that part is filled in from the germline J gene. The V call is TRBV29, the J call TRBJ2-1; D possibly matches TRBD1 or TRBD2 (5 bases each). The germline V gene encodes CDR1 MSHET and CDR2 SYDVDS. This CDR3 is built from 15 residues. V lost 5 bases and J lost 0, with 11 bases in between. CDR3 sequence reads: CASSPGTNNYAEQFF. The CDR3 DNA, read in part, is TGTGCTAGCAGTCCGGGGACCAATAACTATGCTGAGCAGTTC. Drawing the rest from reference TRBV29 and TRBJ2-1, the complete variable domain is DMKVTQMPRYLIKRMGENVLLECGQDMSHETMYWYRQDPGLGLQLIYISYDVDSNSEGDIPKGYRVSRKKREHFSLILDSAKTNQTSVYFCASSPGTNNYAEQFFGPGTRLTVL.

Note on this clone: Gene names refer to mouse genes. From the germline J gene comes the end of the CDR3, since the read stops 1 residue before it. The genes are TRBV13-1 and TRBJ1-1; 11 nucleotides line up with TRBD1. Germline V gene lookup returns CDR1 NSHNY and CDR2 SYGAGN. The CDR3 contains 12 residues. V was pared by 2 bases and J by 11 bases, with 2 bases of the junction left unmatched. The sequenced part of the CDR3 DNA is TGTGCCAGCAGTGAGGGACAGGGGGGGGTCTTC. Its translation: CASSEGQGGVF. The CDR3 in full is CASSEGQGGVFF.

Points on this clone: A far larger clone is one nucleotide away, so this likely arose from a read error. Gene names are the mouse ones. The missing CDR3 end, 1 residue past where the read stops, is filled in from the germline J gene. V gene TRBV13-2 combines with J gene TRBJ2-7; D remains unclear. The CDR3 has 11 residues. V dropped 5 bases and J dropped 3 bases, with 6 bases sitting between them. Germline V lookup: CDR1 NNHNN, CDR2 SYGAGS (reference sequence). Here the CDR3 reads CASGDHYEQYF. CDR3 DNA (partial): TGTGCCAGCGGGGACCACTATGAACAGTAC.

Note on this clone: The listed genes are named as in mouse. The read comes to an end 1 residue before the CDR3 does, leaving the germline J gene to fill in the end. V usage is TRBV13-3 and J usage is TRBJ1-4; TRBD1 aligns across 9 bases. CDR1 and CDR2 from the germline V gene are NNHDY and SYVADS. With 4 bases clipped from V and 7 bases from J, the junction kept 5 bases outside the gene matches. The CDR3 consists of 14 residues. The sequenced CDR3 bases are TGTGCCAGCAGTCCGGGACAGGGAAGCGAAAGATTATTT. Translated: CASSPGQGSERLF. The entire CDR3 sequence reads CASSPGQGSERLFF.

Of note for this clone: Genes and germline are mouse. The CDR3 extends 1 residue past the end of the read, so its final part is completed from the germline J gene. The rearrangement joins TRBV24 to TRBJ1-2; 7 nucleotides agree with TRBD1. V shed 6 bases and J 0 bases; nucleotides not matched to a gene: 4. Germline values: CDR1 KGHTA, CDR2 FRNEEI. The CDR3 contains 14 residues. The part of the CDR3 DNA that was read is TGTGCCAGCAGCCGGGACAGTACAAACTCCGACTACACC. Its translation is CASSRDSTNSDYT. In full, the CDR3 is CASSRDSTNSDYTF.

This clone has only a few counts. At one boundary the junction diverges from the germline segment, which might be a read error. Mouse germline and gene names are used. The read stops 1 residue short of the end of the CDR3; the missing end is completed from the germline J gene. This chain connects TRBV13-2 to TRBJ1-2; possible D gene TRBD1, 5 bases. The germline CDR1 and CDR2 sequences are NNHNN and SYGAGS (reference sequence). The CDR3 consists of 14 residues. The sequenced CDR3 bases are TGTGCCAGCAGTGATGGACACCCAAACTCCGACTACACC. Amino acids: CASSDGHPNSDYT. The entire CDR3 protein is CASSDGHPNSDYTF.

Concerning this clone: Genes and germline are mouse. Read coverage stops 1 residue before the CDR3 terminus; the germline J gene supplies the remainder. J is TRBJ1-3 and V is TRBV29; D uncertain. The CDR3 is made up of 14 amino acids. Trimming took off 2 bases at V and 0 bases at J, with 5 bases between the two ends. Germline lookup yields CDR1 MSHET and CDR2 SYDVDS. CDR3 amino acids: CASSLEDSGNTLYF. CDR3 bases read: TGTGCTAGCAGTTTAGAGGATTCTGGAAATACGCTCTAT. The full variable domain, in which reference TRBV29 and TRBJ1-3 provide the parts outside the CDR3, is DMKVTQMPRYLIKRMGENVLLECGQDMSHETMYWYRQDPGLGLQLIYISYDVDSNSEGDIPKGYRVSRKKREHFSLILDSAKTNQTSVYFCASSLEDSGNTLYFGEGSRLIVV.

Concerning this clone itself: Gene names refer to mouse genes. The read comes to an end 1 residue before the CDR3 does, leaving the germline J gene to fill in the end. This chain connects TRBV29 to TRBJ2-5; D is uncertain. This CDR3 is built from 12 residues. Germline loops: CDR1 MSHET, CDR2 SYDVDS. V gave up 3 bases and J gave up 4 bases, with 5 bases separating them. The DNA read from the CDR3 is TGTGCTAGCAGTTTCACAGAAGACACCCAGTAC. Protein sequence: CASSFTEDTQY. The entire CDR3 reads CASSFTEDTQYF.

Regarding this clone: Gene names are the mouse ones. The CDR3 reads CASSLDRSEVFF. Incomplete CDR3 DNA: TGTGCAAGCAGCTTGGACAGGTCAGAAGTCTTC. The chain recombines TRBV16 with TRBJ1-1; 7 nucleotides line up with TRBD1. The read terminates 1 residue before the CDR3 end, so the remaining end is supplied by the germline J gene. This CDR3 is 12 amino acids long. With 3 bases clipped from V and 6 bases from J, the junction kept 1 base outside the gene matches. Germline CDR1 SGHSA, CDR2 FRNQAP.

Of note for this clone: Mouse germline and gene names are used. The read terminates 1 residue before the CDR3 end, so the remaining end is supplied by the germline J gene. This chain links TRBV26 with TRBJ1-1; D is unresolved. The CDR3 is 12 amino acids. V lost 4 bases and J 3 bases, leaving 6 bases between the germline ends. Germline CDR1 KGHPV, CDR2 FQNQEV (reference sequence). CDR3 protein: CASSQEYTEVFF. The covered CDR3 bases are TGTGCCAGCAGTCAGGAGTACACAGAAGTCTTC.